A few counts support the clone carrying this T cell receptor (beta chain). Its antigen is still unknown. The PCR was carried out with 60 Vbeta primers and 13 Jbeta primers. Generated by immunoSEQ multiplex PCR, the TCRdb table keeps only in-frame clones and is missing some. The data show 150,000 or so clones, 80% to 90% seen once. The data belong to a study of cytomegalovirus exposure and HLA in healthy donors. Study results and limitations: TCR beta V segments were, for the most part, productive about 87% or about 30% of the time in an earlier analysis.

The CDR3 totals 15 residues. Trimming pared 5 bases from V and 1 base from J, leaving 15 bases between. Per germline, CDR1 MNHEY and CDR2 SVGAGI. The sequence came from a man in his late teens or twenties in good health and CMV-seropositive. The V call is TRBV6-5, the J call TRBJ2-7; possibly TRBD1 for D (6 bases). The sample taken for sequencing was PBMCs. CDR3 in DNA: TGTGCCAGCAGTACTCGGAGGACAGATTCCTACGAGCAGTACTTC. It yields the protein CASSTRRTDSYEQYF.